This TCR beta chain was documented in a study of T cell changes during pregnancy in multiple sclerosis (dated by TCRdb to between 2018 and 2021). With regard to the full study: In women with multiple sclerosis, the researchers looked at how the T cell repertoire shifted as pregnancy progressed.

The library relied on the immunoSEQ multiplex PCR assay. In its TCRdb copy, this immuneACCESS table keeps in-frame sequences only and misses some clones. Where compared with another copy, unresolved V genes explain less than half of these, and the others have no known cause. Here the sample has 32,000 or so clones; 90% to 95% occur a single time. Roughly 0.39% of the sample rests with the top ten. CDR1 and CDR2 are drawn from the germline V gene: SGHNT, YENEEA. The CDR3 spans 15 residues, from the cysteine through the phenylalanine. Just the 45-base CDR3 DNA is kept, in frame starting at base 1. V is trimmed back by 2 bases and J by 3 bases, and the junction contains 3 bases that no gene match accounts for. Concerning this clone itself: Its antigen remains undetermined. No base-level quality is on record; no much larger clone is a single base apart.

The clonotype originates from a female donor with multiple sclerosis, enrolled in a pregnancy study. The input for sequencing was CD4+ T cells from peripheral blood mononuclear cells, taken in the second trimester of pregnancy. The chain was built from TRBV11-3 and TRBJ2-2, with 7 central nucleotides matching TRBD2. The CDR3 has the sequence CASSLKRGDTGELFF. The DNA reads TGTGCCAGCAGCTTAAAGCGGGGAGACACCGGGGAGCTGTTTTTT.